Given below is one TCR beta chain in context. Its antigen is unknown. Nothing much larger sits one base from this clone, and base qualities are not available. To prepare the library, PCR was applied. TCRdb records Illumina HiSeq 2500 as the sequencer. TCR library preparation used molecular barcoding, with unique molecular identifiers applied to normalize quantification of the TCRbeta repertoire. The public sequencing data were trimmed at Q25 with fastp and processed into clonotypes with MiXCR by TCRdb, which kept only in-frame beta chains. Entries are consolidated by CDR3 protein sequence, retaining the most common genes and DNA. The sample table records some 840,000 distinct CDR3 sequences; about 16% of these occur just once. The ten most abundant clones make up approximately 4.5% of the sample. Explained via the paper, the treatment or condition label denotes: allogeneic hematopoietic cell transplantation with graft depleted of TCRalphabeta T cells and CD19 B cells. TCRalphabeta/CD19-depleted allogeneic hematopoietic cell grafts were given to the transplant recipients, all of whom were children.

This sample stems from a study of T-cell reconstitution after alpha-beta-depleted transplantation in children (dated by TCRdb to 2016 to 2017). Regarding the complete study: Using TCR repertoire profiling, the study followed T-cell immune reconstitution in a quantitative way in children after TCRalphabeta/CD19-depleted allogeneic hematopoietic cell transplantation. Beyond this particular receptor, the publication reports: The apparently early alphabetaT-cell count recovery about two months after transplant was reportedly dependent on only several hundred rapidly expanded clones derived from non-depleted graft cells. Hyperexpanded clone frequencies declined over subsequent months; after one year, T-cell counts and TCRbeta diversity were mostly attributed to newly produced T cells. In some patients, the high TCRbeta diversity seen at day 60 was put down to recipient T cells and intrathymic progenitors that had survived conditioning.

This specimen was PBMCs, mostly from graft donor cells, taken 360 days after TCRalphabeta/CD19-depleted stem cell transplant. The origin of this receptor is a male patient younger than 18 who had a stem cell transplant for acute lymphoblastic leukemia, so the T cells may come from the graft donor.

The nucleotide sequence is given as TGTGCCAGCAGTTTAGCGACTCCCTATACGCAGTATTTT. Its translation reads: CASSLATPYTQYF. The chain couples TRBV12-3 or TRBV12-4 to TRBJ2-3; confidence is insufficient to name the D gene. The germline ends are 8 bases apart after V is trimmed by 0 bases and J by 7 bases. The CDR3, from cysteine to phenylalanine, totals 13 residues. Just the 39-base CDR3 DNA is kept, in frame starting at base 1.